The rows below give T cell receptor beta chains drawn from one sample of a study of blood T cell repertoires in COVID-19. Profiled with immunoSEQ multiplex PCR; TCRdb holds only in-frame clones, not every one. The sample lists roughly 250,000 clones, 80% to 85% occurring once. The sequenced sample was peripheral blood. The receptor set was obtained from a woman aged 60-75 years with active or convalescent COVID-19. CDR3s include the opening cysteine and the closing phenylalanine or tryptophan. The order of the fields is clone size, D gene, J gene, V gene, CDR3 DNA, CDR3 protein. A D gene is named only where the DNA matches it firmly. The listing skips clone size in some rows; elsewhere it reads once, few, many or a size class.

>NA|TRBD2|TRBJ2-1|TRBV2
TGTGCCAGCAGTGAAAGACTAGCGGGGGGGAATGAGCAGTTCTTC
CASSERLAGGNEQFF
>NA|TRBD1|TRBJ1-3|TRBV7-2
TGTGCCAGCAGCGTGGACAGGGGGACTGGAAACACCATATATTTT
CASSVDRGTGNTIYF
>few|NA|TRBJ2-6|TRBV6-5
TGTGCCAGCAGTAAACGGGACTCTGGGGCCAACGTCCTGACTTTC
CASSKRDSGANVLTF
>NA|TRBD2|TRBJ2-2|TRBV5-5
TGTGCCAGCAGCTTAAACCCCGGGACTACCTCCGGGGAGCTGTTTTTT
CASSLNPGTTSGELFF
>NA|TRBD1|TRBJ1-4|TRBV27
TGTGCCAGCAGTTTAACCGCGACAGGGCAGGATGAAAAACTGTTTTTT
CASSLTATGQDEKLFF
>NA|TRBD1|TRBJ1-5|TRBV30
TGTGCCTGGGGGAGGGACAGAGGACAGCATTTT
CAWGRDRGQHF
>NA|TRBD2|TRBJ2-5|TRBV7-3
TGTGCCAGCACCCGTAGCGGGGGGGCGGAGACCCAGTACTTC
CASTRSGGAETQYF
>NA|TRBD2|TRBJ2-7|TRBV7-6
TGTGCCAGCAGCTTAGCGGCGGGGGAAGTGAGGGAGCAGTACTTC
CASSLAAGEVREQYF
>NA|TRBD1|TRBJ1-5|TRBV6-4
TGTGCCAGCAGTGACGGGGACAGAGCTCATCTATCCAATCAGCCCCAGCATTTT
CASSDGDRAHLSNQPQHF
>NA|TRBD2|TRBJ2-5|TRBV5-4
TGTGCCAGCAGCCCGTATAGCGGGGAAGAGACCCAGTACTTC
CASSPYSGEETQYF
>NA|TRBD2|TRBJ2-1|TRBV7-6
TGTGCCAGCAGCTTGGGTACTAGCGGGGGGCCGCCGACCTACAATGAGCAGTTCTTC
CASSLGTSGGPPTYNEQFF
>NA|TRBD2|TRBJ2-2|TRBV3-1/TRBV3-2
TGTGCCAGCAGCCCCGGGACTAGCGGGGGCCTTAATTCTAACACCGGGGAGCTGTTTTTT
CASSPGTSGGLNSNTGELFF
>NA|NA|TRBJ2-3|TRBV11-2
TGTGCCAGCGCTGGACTGGTCCTAAGGGATACGCAGTATTTT
CASAGLVLRDTQYF
>NA|TRBD1|TRBJ2-7|TRBV27
TGTGCCAGCAGTTTCAGGGACAGGGGCGAGCAGTACTTC
CASSFRDRGEQYF
>NA|TRBD2|TRBJ2-3|TRBV9
TGTGCCAGCAGCGTAGTGGGGATAGCGGGGGGCGCTAGCACAGATACGCAGTATTTT
CASSVVGIAGGASTDTQYF
>NA|TRBD1|TRBJ1-1|TRBV27
TGTGCCAGCAGTGGACAGGGGGCAACTGAAGCTTTCTTT
CASSGQGATEAFF
>NA|TRBD2|TRBJ2-5|TRBV7-7
TGTGCCAGCAGCTTGGGGGGGCTAGCGGGGGCCAACCAAGAGACCCAGTACTTC
CASSLGGLAGANQETQYF
>NA|NA|TRBJ2-5|TRBV14
TGTGCCAGCAGCCCCCACCCCCGGGGCCAAGAGACCCAGTACTTC
CASSPHPRGQETQYF
>NA|TRBD1|TRBJ2-3|TRBV7-9
TGTGCCAGCAGCTGGACAGGGGCGCGGGCAGATACGCAGTATTTT
CASSWTGARADTQYF
>NA|TRBD2|TRBJ2-7|TRBV19
TGTGCCAGTAGTATGGGAGCAGCGGGGCCCCTCTACGAGCAGTACTTC
CASSMGAAGPLYEQYF
>NA|NA|TRBJ1-3|TRBV7-9
TGTGCCAGCAGCCATGCTATGGGGGCTGGCTCTGGAAACACCATATATTTT
CASSHAMGAGSGNTIYF
>NA|NA|TRBJ1-2|TRBV7-2
TGTGCCAGCAGCTTATTACGGTTTTTTTTCTATGGCTACACCTTC
CASSLLRFFFYGYTF
>NA|TRBD2|TRBJ2-5|TRBV18
TGTGCCAGCTCACCTCGGGGGGGCCAAGAGACCCAGTACTTC
CASSPRGGQETQYF
>NA|NA|TRBJ2-1|TRBV3-1/TRBV3-2
TGTGCCAGTCGAAGCCGGGACACCGGCAATGAGCAGTTCTTC
CASRSRDTGNEQFF
>NA|TRBD2|TRBJ2-3|TRBV7-2
TGTGCCAGCAGCCGGACCAACCCCGGGACTAGCGGGGGAAATACGCAGTATTTT
CASSRTNPGTSGGNTQYF
>NA|TRBD1|TRBJ2-3|TRBV7-8
TGTGCCAGCAGCTTTACAGGGGGCTCGGGCACAGATACGCAGTATTTT
CASSFTGGSGTDTQYF
>NA|NA|TRBJ1-4|TRBV28
TGTGCCAGCAGTTTCAGCCTTGGACAGAATAATGAAAAACTGTTTTTT
CASSFSLGQNNEKLFF
>NA|NA|TRBJ1-1|TRBV21-1
TGTGCCAGCAGCAAAAAGGCAGGGGGCTTGGGGAACACTGAAGCTTTCTTT
CASSKKAGGLGNTEAFF
>NA|NA|TRBJ1-4|TRBV7-9
TGTGCCAGCAGCGTAATAGGGGTTTGGACTAATGAAAAACTGTTTTTT
CASSVIGVWTNEKLFF
>NA|TRBD2|TRBJ2-1|TRBV10-2
TGCGCCAGCAGTCAGGGAGGGAATGAGCAGTTCTTC
CASSQGGNEQFF
>NA|NA|TRBJ1-1|TRBV2
TGTGCCAGTACCCCAAACGCCGAGGAAGCTTTCTTT
CASTPNAEEAFF
>NA|TRBD1|TRBJ1-6|TRBV7-8
TGTGCCAGCAGCTTAGCCGACAGGGTTTTGAATTCACCCCTCCACTTT
CASSLADRVLNSPLHF
>NA|NA|TRBJ1-2|TRBV7-2
TGTGCCAGCAGCTTAGGAGCTAACTATGGCTACACCTTC
CASSLGANYGYTF
>NA|NA|TRBJ1-4|TRBV19
TGTGCCAGTAGTCCGAGGGACATCACTAGGGGGGAAAAACTGTTTTTT
CASSPRDITRGEKLFF
>NA|NA|TRBJ2-1|TRBV15
TGTGCCACCAGCAGGGACTTAGCGACCAATGAGCAGTTCTTC
CATSRDLATNEQFF
>NA|NA|TRBJ1-2|TRBV4-1
TGCGCCAGCAGCCAGACAGCCTTCTGGGACTACACCTTC
CASSQTAFWDYTF
>NA|TRBD1|TRBJ1-2|TRBV30
TGTGCCTGGAGGATGGACAGGATAGACGGCTACACCTTC
CAWRMDRIDGYTF
>NA|NA|TRBJ1-2|TRBV18
TGTGCCAGCTCAGACAGGAACGATGATGGCTACACCTTC
CASSDRNDDGYTF
>NA|TRBD1|TRBJ2-7|TRBV30
TGTGCCTGGAATATGCGGGGACAGGGGGCGTTTTACGAGCAGTACTTC
CAWNMRGQGAFYEQYF
>NA|NA|TRBJ2-7|TRBV5-1
TGCGCCAGCAACCCATCCTGGGGGCTCGGGGAGCAGTACTTC
CASNPSWGLGEQYF
>NA|NA|TRBJ1-2|TRBV27
TGTGCCAGCAGTTTGATCCCACAGGGCAGCCACTATGGCTACACCTTC
CASSLIPQGSHYGYTF
>NA|NA|TRBJ1-1|TRBV4-2
TGTGCCAGCAGCTCCCCTCTCCCCGGTGAAGCTTTCTTT
CASSSPLPGEAFF
>NA|TRBD2|TRBJ2-3|TRBV7-2
TGTGCCAGCAGCCCCCAGGGTAGCGGGGGGGCAGATACGCAGTATTTT
CASSPQGSGGADTQYF
>NA|TRBD2|TRBJ2-1|TRBV7-7
TGTGCTAGCAGCTTAGCCGGGACTAGCGACAATGAGCAGTTCTTC
CASSLAGTSDNEQFF
>NA|NA|TRBJ2-3|TRBV5-1
TGCGCCAGCAGGACCGGGACTAGCACAGATACGCAGTATTTT
CASRTGTSTDTQYF
>NA|TRBD1|TRBJ1-1|TRBV10-3
TGTGCCATCAGTGATCCGGGGACAGGGAATGTTGAAGCTTTCTTT
CAISDPGTGNVEAFF